This T cell receptor beta chain was captured by sequencing in a study of blood T cells in healthy people across ages. Study-level results: Researchers said unsorted PBMCs prevented a conclusive naive versus antigen-experienced comparison. The study found more naive CD4+ cells and higher diversity in long-lived than aged donors.

This clonotype has just one count. The antigen is unknown. CDR1 and CDR2 from the germline V gene are LGHNA and YSLEER. The CDR3 spans 14 residues. Trimming stripped 7 bases from V and 8 bases from J, with 18 bases between. Isolated per sample were at least 7 million PBMCs. The authors ran a second PCR of 7 to 11 cycles using a sample-barcoded 5' primer and a J-beta primer mix. Carrying 12 random nucleotides, a template-switch adaptor labeled each individual cDNA molecule. One entry per CDR3 protein results from TCRdb running MiXCR on the 5' RACE reads. This sample has under 2,000,000 distinct CDR3 sequences; around half occur once, and the top ten carry approximately 2.1%.

The chain employs TRBV4-3 and TRBJ2-1; D remains ambiguous. The sequenced material came from blood. The receptor comes from a woman in her thirties or forties in good health. CDR3 DNA: TGCGCCAGCAACTTCCAGAGGCGTTCACATGAGCAGTTCTTC. Its protein is CASNFQRRSHEQFF.